The 4 T cell receptor beta chains reported below all come from one sample, sequenced in a study of B cell selection in AIRE deficiency. Sorted regulatory T cells were CD4-positive, CD25-high and CD127-low or negative. TCRdb keeps only in-frame clones here, not all; method: immunoSEQ multiplex PCR. Seen here are thousands of clones, more than 70% observed once, and the top ten hold 2.5% to 3%. The specimen was Tregs sorted from PBMCs. The receptors derive from a human donor with AIRE deficiency.

This clone was recorded once. The chain recombines TRBV18 with TRBJ2-5, with a weak D call TRBD2 (5 bases). Trimming took 2 bases from V and 5 from J, leaving 9 bases between them. The CDR3 totals 13 residues. The germline V gene has CDR1 KGHSH and CDR2 LQKENI. CDR3 in DNA: TGTGCCAGCTCACCAATCTGGGAGGAGACCCAGTACTTC. This gives the protein CASSPIWEETQYF.

The chain combines TRBV21-1 with TRBJ1-2. TRBV21-1 is a listed pseudogene. CDR3 length: 17 residues. The CDR3 DNA follows: TGTGCCAGCAGCAAAAGGAGAGACAATTCCGATAACTATGGCTACACCTTC. It codes for CASSKRRDNSDNYGYTF.

The CDR3: CASSKRGLAGHASSYEQYF. Written as DNA, the CDR3 is TGTGCCAGCAGCAAAAGGGGGCTAGCGGGACATGCCAGCTCCTACGAGCAGTACTTC. V gene TRBV21-1 combines with J gene TRBJ2-7; TRBD2, the D gene given by the table, was not confirmed from the DNA. TRBV21-1 is deemed a pseudogene. This CDR3 is built from 19 residues.

This rearrangement joins TRBV5-1 to TRBJ2-1; 8 positions agree with TRBD2. The CDR3 is 15 residues long. CDR1 and CDR2 (germline): SGHRS, YFSETQ. With 4 bases clipped from V and 7 bases from J, the junction kept 10 bases outside the gene matches. The CDR3 nucleotides read TGCGCCAGCAGCGGACTAGCCTCAGGCGGAAATGAGCAGTTCTTC. Protein product: CASSGLASGGNEQFF.